These T cell receptor beta chains were read from a single sample in a study of response to subunit inactivated influenza vaccine. TCRdb redid the calling of the RT-PCR reads with MiXCR, one entry per CDR3 protein. The sample has more than 400,000 distinct CDR3 sequences; approximately 6.9% are singletons. Here the sequenced sample was PBMCs from blood, taken about 23 months after vaccination. The receptors come from a man between 50 and 70 years old who received an inactivated influenza vaccine. Each CDR3 is given with its conserved first and last residue. The order of the fields is J gene, V gene, CDR3 protein.

j_gene: TRBJ1-2; v_gene: TRBV12-3/TRBV12-4; CDR3aa: CASSLAHRDNYGYTF
j_gene: TRBJ1-2; v_gene: TRBV6-1; CDR3aa: CASSAGGRGRNYGYTF
j_gene: TRBJ2-7; v_gene: TRBV5-1; CDR3aa: CASSPLAGGPKEQYF
j_gene: TRBJ2-5; v_gene: TRBV12-3/TRBV12-4; CDR3aa: CASSFLGREETQYF
j_gene: TRBJ2-3; v_gene: TRBV7-2; CDR3aa: CASSSGQGTYTQYF
j_gene: TRBJ2-1; v_gene: TRBV21-1; CDR3aa: CASSKEGREVRLYNEQFF
j_gene: TRBJ1-2; v_gene: TRBV7-9; CDR3aa: CASSFGSGEYGYTF
j_gene: TRBJ1-4; v_gene: TRBV11-2; CDR3aa: CASSLVQGGYEKLFF
j_gene: TRBJ2-1; v_gene: TRBV25-1; CDR3aa: CASSGGGFREFNEQFF
j_gene: TRBJ2-3; v_gene: TRBV7-8; CDR3aa: CASSLFRGQGSADTQYF
j_gene: TRBJ1-1; v_gene: TRBV6-5; CDR3aa: CASSYSGRRVTEAFF
j_gene: TRBJ2-2; v_gene: TRBV10-1; CDR3aa: CASRPNTGELFF
j_gene: TRBJ1-1; v_gene: TRBV20-1; CDR3aa: CSARASYRARGGGEAFF
j_gene: TRBJ2-7; v_gene: TRBV7-9; CDR3aa: CASSPRTGPFYEQYF
j_gene: TRBJ1-1; v_gene: TRBV20-1; CDR3aa: CSARSKNKGGAEAFF
j_gene: TRBJ1-6; v_gene: TRBV4-2; CDR3aa: CASSQRLRDRGSRDSPLHF
j_gene: TRBJ2-3; v_gene: TRBV7-2; CDR3aa: CASSLFRGQADTQYF
j_gene: TRBJ2-7; v_gene: TRBV7-8; CDR3aa: CASSISSYEQYF
j_gene: TRBJ2-2; v_gene: TRBV7-2; CDR3aa: CASSHTGFNRELFF
j_gene: TRBJ2-1; v_gene: TRBV6-2/TRBV6-3; CDR3aa: CASKSRDRGHQEQFF
j_gene: TRBJ2-5; v_gene: TRBV5-1; CDR3aa: CASSLSLRETQYF
j_gene: TRBJ1-5; v_gene: TRBV7-2; CDR3aa: CASSKLRGEPQHF
j_gene: TRBJ1-2; v_gene: TRBV3-1; CDR3aa: CASSQAKGNYGYTF
j_gene: TRBJ1-2; v_gene: TRBV20-1; CDR3aa: CSAEKQGPGYTF
j_gene: TRBJ2-7; v_gene: TRBV19; CDR3aa: CASSGDRAHEQYF
j_gene: TRBJ2-1; v_gene: TRBV5-6; CDR3aa: CASSLLGTSGVNEQFF
j_gene: TRBJ1-4; v_gene: TRBV7-2; CDR3aa: CASSPPNEKLFF
j_gene: TRBJ2-1; v_gene: TRBV5-6; CDR3aa: CASSLDGGGGLFNEQFF
j_gene: TRBJ1-2; v_gene: TRBV20-1; CDR3aa: CSGPWSNTRTDNYGYTF
j_gene: TRBJ2-1; v_gene: TRBV11-2; CDR3aa: CASSNSLLAGGAYNEQFF
j_gene: TRBJ2-1; v_gene: TRBV29-1; CDR3aa: CSADSSYNEQFF
j_gene: TRBJ2-3; v_gene: TRBV10-3; CDR3aa: CAISPGTDTQYF
j_gene: TRBJ2-5; v_gene: TRBV7-2; CDR3aa: CASSGFSRTGQETQYF
j_gene: TRBJ2-3; v_gene: TRBV6-5; CDR3aa: CASSYSATTGTDTQYF
j_gene: TRBJ2-5; v_gene: TRBV4-1; CDR3aa: CASSFNPLTGQETQYF
j_gene: TRBJ2-1; v_gene: TRBV5-5; CDR3aa: CASSPRDSDGIHEQFF
j_gene: TRBJ2-1; v_gene: TRBV20-1; CDR3aa: CSARSFTGEQFF
j_gene: TRBJ2-7; v_gene: TRBV5-6; CDR3aa: CASSSDGQGPYEQYF
j_gene: TRBJ1-1; v_gene: TRBV4-2; CDR3aa: CASSQDHNTEAFF
j_gene: TRBJ1-1; v_gene: TRBV28; CDR3aa: CASSLRRHTEAFF
j_gene: TRBJ2-1; v_gene: TRBV7-2; CDR3aa: CASSLGPQGYNEQFF
j_gene: TRBJ2-5; v_gene: TRBV10-3; CDR3aa: CAISDQGAETQYF
j_gene: TRBJ2-5; v_gene: TRBV28; CDR3aa: CASGAYRWSETQYF
j_gene: TRBJ2-7; v_gene: TRBV20-1; CDR3aa: CSASAGRVEQYF
j_gene: TRBJ1-2; v_gene: TRBV28; CDR3aa: CASSSPGQGSRAYTF
j_gene: TRBJ1-1; v_gene: TRBV18; CDR3aa: CAMSIGANTEAFF
j_gene: TRBJ2-3; v_gene: TRBV6-1; CDR3aa: CASSSVTGTFTDTQYF